One and the same sample provided the 29 T cell receptor beta chains below, sequenced in a study of PD-1 blockade in classical Hodgkin lymphoma. After autologous stem cell transplantation all patients relapsed, and prior brentuximab vedotin exposure differed between cohorts. Magnetic depletion of unwanted cells isolated CD4+ T cells from thawed PBMCs. Measured with immunoSEQ multiplex PCR; TCRdb has only the in-frame clones, and not every one. The sample carries over 25,000 clones, around three quarters recorded once. The starting material was CD4+ T cells from blood, obtained at baseline. These receptor sequences come from a human donor with classical Hodgkin lymphoma.

The chain combines TRBV30 with TRBJ1-1; the D is unclear. The CDR3 is 13 residues long. Trimming pared 3 bases from V and 1 base from J, leaving 9 bases between. Germline lookup yields CDR1 GTSNPN and CDR2 SVGIG (reference sequence). Written as DNA, the CDR3 is TGTGCCTGGAGGGGCCGGTCGAACACTGAAGCTTTCTTT. As protein: CAWRGRSNTEAFF.

The V call is TRBV7-8, the J call TRBJ2-1; no clear D gene. Germline CDR1 is SGHVS and CDR2 is FQNEAQ. CDR3 size: 13 residues. The V and J ends lost 3 bases and 5 bases respectively, with 8 bases between them. The CDR3 is CASSFAQNNEQFF. The CDR3 DNA follows: TGTGCCAGCAGCTTCGCCCAGAACAATGAGCAGTTCTTC. Together with reference TRBV7-8 and TRBJ2-1, the CDR3 gives the full variable domain: GAGVSQSPRYKVAKRGQDVALRCDPISGHVSLFWYQQALGQGPEFLTYFQNEAQLDKSGLPSDRFFAERPEGSVSTLKIQRTQQEDSAVYLCASSFAQNNEQFFGPGTRLTVL.

This chain links TRBV5-6 with TRBJ1-2, with unresolved D. The germline V gene encodes CDR1 SGHDT and CDR2 YYEEEE. Trimming took off 4 bases at V and 4 bases at J, with 11 bases between the two ends. The CDR3 totals 13 residues. The CDR3 bases are TGTGCCAGCAGCCAGGCGGTGATCTATGGCTACACCTTC. It yields the protein CASSQAVIYGYTF.

This chain links TRBV9 with TRBJ2-1; D perhaps matches TRBD1 (6 bases). CDR3 length: 19 amino acids. Germline CDR1 reads SGDLS; CDR2 reads YYNGEE. V lost 4 bases and J lost 4, with 27 bases in between. The CDR3 DNA is TGTGCCAGCAGCCTGAACAGGGCCACTGGGGCGATTTTTTACAATGAGCAGTTCTTC. It translates to CASSLNRATGAIFYNEQFF.

This sequence joins TRBV7-2 and TRBJ1-3; D not resolved. The V gene's germline CDR1 is SGHTA and CDR2 FQGNSA. Trimming stripped 1 base from V and 0 bases from J, with 10 bases between. The CDR3 is made up of 16 amino acids. CDR3 sequence (DNA): TGTGCCAGCAGCTTAGGAGGTATCAACTCTGGAAACACCATATATTTT. Residues: CASSLGGINSGNTIYF.

The chain uses TRBV5-6 and TRBJ1-5, with a weak D call TRBD1 (5 bases). This CDR3 region has 14 residues. The germline V and J ends were trimmed by 4 bases and 3 bases, with 11 bases remaining between them. Germline V lookup: CDR1 SGHDT, CDR2 YYEEEE. In DNA, the CDR3 is TGTGCCAGCAGCCGAAGACAGTTCAATCAGCCCCAGCATTTT. Translation: CASSRRQFNQPQHF.

The J gene is TRBJ2-5, the V gene TRBV18; D unresolved. The CDR3 length is 15 residues. Deletions cut 3 bases from V and 3 bases from J, with 14 bases between. Germline V gene data show CDR1 as KGHSH and CDR2 as LQKENI. Here the CDR3 reads CASSPGTNQEETQYF. CDR3 DNA sequence: TGTGCCAGCTCACCGGGTACTAACCAAGAAGAGACCCAGTACTTC.

The rearrangement uses TRBV7-2 and TRBJ2-5; tentatively, D is TRBD1 or TRBD2 (6 bases each). Germline V gene data show CDR1 as SGHTA and CDR2 as FQGNSA. The V gene lost 1 base and the J gene lost 4 bases, with 19 bases spanning the gap. The CDR3 is made up of 17 amino acids. Here the CDR3 reads CASSLVGRGGLRETQYF. The CDR3 DNA reads as TGTGCCAGCAGCTTAGTTGGCAGGGGAGGATTGAGAGAGACCCAGTACTTC.

The chain couples TRBV18 to TRBJ2-1; 7 bases fit TRBD2. Losses at the gene ends were 5 bases for V and 6 bases for J; bases not matched to a gene: 10. There are 15 residues in the CDR3. The germline V gene encodes CDR1 KGHSH and CDR2 LQKENI. In DNA, the CDR3 is TGTGCCAGCTCAGGCGTGGAGGGCGGGGGCAATGAGCAGTTCTTC. Its protein is CASSGVEGGGNEQFF.

The V gene is TRBV19, the J gene TRBJ1-3; TRBD1 might be the D (6 bases). Germline V lookup: CDR1 LNHDA, CDR2 SQIVND (reference sequence). This CDR3 spans 16 amino acids. Trimming left V 5 bases short and J 0 bases short, with 14 bases between. This CDR3 is CASSSRDTLSGNTIYF. The CDR3 DNA is TGTGCCAGTAGTTCGAGGGACACCCTCTCTGGAAACACCATATATTTT.

This clone was counted only a few times. The CDR3: CASRGLQYEQYF. The CDR3 bases are TGTGCCAGCAGGGGACTCCAATACGAGCAGTACTTC. The chain carries TRBV6-1 and TRBJ2-7, with D perhaps matching TRBD2 (6 bases). Germline CDR1 is MNHNS and CDR2 is SASEGT. The V and J ends lost 6 bases and 4 bases respectively, with 10 bases between them. The CDR3 runs 12 residues.

This clone was recorded once. The gene calls are TRBV5-1 and TRBJ2-7, with 9 bases matching TRBD1. Unmatched junction bases numbered 4, after V lost 3 bases and J lost 0 bases. The CDR3 is 15 amino acids. CDR1 and CDR2 from the germline V gene are SGHRS and YFSETQ. The CDR3 DNA reads as TGCGCCAGCAGCTCCTCGACAGGGGGCTCCTACGAGCAGTACTTC. Amino acid sequence: CASSSSTGGSYEQYF.

In its sample, this clone was seen once. The V and J genes are TRBV6-6 and TRBJ1-1; D unclear. The CDR3 totals 13 residues. Germline V CDR1 and CDR2: MNHNY, SVGAGI (reference sequence). Trimming pared 2 bases from V and 5 bases from J, leaving 9 bases between. CDR3 residues: CASSYPGGTEAFF. In DNA form, the CDR3 reads TGTGCCAGCAGTTACCCCGGAGGGACTGAAGCTTTCTTT.

The genes are TRBV5-5 and TRBJ2-1; D possibly matches TRBD1 or TRBD2 (5 bases each). Germline assignment: CDR1 SGHKS and CDR2 YYEKEE (reference sequence). Trimming removed 1 base from V and 5 bases from J, with 10 bases in between. The CDR3 spans 14 residues. For the CDR3, the DNA is TGTGCCAGCAGCTTGTCGGGACGGAACAATGAGCAGTTCTTC. Its translation: CASSLSGRNNEQFF.

V gene TRBV27 combines with J gene TRBJ2-7; 9 bases map to TRBD1. This CDR3 contains 15 residues. Looked up from germline, CDR1 is MNHEY and CDR2 is SMNVEV (reference sequence). Trimming at V came to 6 bases and at J to 1 base, leaving 7 bases not matched to a gene. CDR3 sequence reads: CASRSGGTGSYEQYF. The CDR3 DNA reads as TGTGCCAGCAGATCCGGCGGGACAGGGTCCTACGAGCAGTACTTC.

The chain's CDR3 is CASTSRLAGTDTQYF. CDR3 sequence (DNA): TGTGCCAGCACAAGCAGACTAGCGGGCACAGATACGCAGTATTTT. The chain carries TRBV2 and TRBJ2-3; 9 nucleotides line up with TRBD2. Looked up from germline, CDR1 is SNHLY and CDR2 is FYNNEI. The V segment lost 7 bases and the J segment 1 base; nucleotides outside the gene matches: 6. The CDR3 has 15 amino acids.

V is TRBV5-1 and J is TRBJ2-3; unclear D gene. V lost 4 bases and J 2 bases, leaving 11 bases between the germline ends. This CDR3 has 14 amino acids. Germline lookup yields CDR1 SGHRS and CDR2 YFSETQ. CDR3 nucleotides: TGCGCCAGCAGCCCCACTACCTTCACAGATACGCAGTATTTT. The encoded protein is CASSPTTFTDTQYF.

CDR3 amino acids: CASSLERGAVEQYF. CDR3 bases: TGCGCCAGCAGCTTGGAACGGGGGGCGGTTGAGCAGTACTTC. The rearrangement joins TRBV5-1 to TRBJ2-7, with D possibly being TRBD2 (7 bases). CDR1 and CDR2 (germline): SGHRS, YFSETQ. There are 14 residues in the CDR3. Deletions cut 0 bases from V and 7 bases from J, with 14 bases between.

This rearrangement joins TRBV6-6 to TRBJ2-1, with D unresolved. CDR1 and CDR2 from the germline V gene are MNHNY and SVGAGI (reference sequence). The CDR3 sequence is 12 residues long. V gave up 0 bases and J gave up 8 bases, with 5 bases separating them. Here the CDR3 reads CASSYSSYEQFF. CDR3 in DNA: TGTGCCAGCAGTTACTCTTCCTATGAGCAGTTCTTC.

The chain has TRBV5-6 and TRBJ2-5; perhaps TRBD2 as D (6 bases). Trimming took 4 bases from V and 2 from J, leaving 18 bases between them. CDR3 length equals 16 residues. Germline V gives CDR1 SGHDT, CDR2 YYEEEE. The CDR3 spells CASSLEVGREQETQYF. In DNA, the CDR3 is TGTGCCAGCAGCCTGGAGGTAGGGCGGGAACAAGAGACCCAGTACTTC.

The chain has TRBV5-4 and TRBJ1-4; D is unresolved. Germline V gene lookup returns CDR1 SGHNT and CDR2 YYREEE (reference sequence). The V and J ends lost 4 bases and 1 base respectively, with 14 bases between them. The CDR3 runs to 16 residues. DNA for the CDR3: TGTGCCAGCAGCGTGAGAAGGCGAGGAACTAATGAAAAACTGTTTTTT. It is translated as CASSVRRRGTNEKLFF.

The sample holds one count of this clone. The chain combines TRBV14 with TRBJ2-5; maybe TRBD1 (6 bases). The V end lost 0 bases, the J end lost 1 base, and 9 bases lay between the germline ends. CDR1 and CDR2 from the germline V gene are SGHDN and FVKESK. The CDR3 is made up of 15 amino acids. CDR3 sequence (DNA): TGTGCCAGCAGCCAAGAGGGGGCCTTCCAAGAGACCCAGTACTTC. Translated, it gives CASSQEGAFQETQYF. Full variable domain (missing parts from reference TRBV14 and TRBJ2-5): EAGVTQFPSHSVIEKGQTVTLRCDPISGHDNLYWYRRVMGKEIKFLLHFVKESKQDESGMPNNRFLAERTGGTYSTLKVQPAELEDSGVYFCASSQEGAFQETQYFGPGTRLLVL.

The CDR3 nucleotides are TGCGCCAGCAGCCGGGGCTCCTACGAGCAGTACTTC. Amino acids: CASSRGSYEQYF. The chain joins TRBV5-1 to TRBJ2-7; a possible D gene is TRBD2 (5 bases). V was cut by 4 bases and J by 0 bases, with 5 bases left in between. The germline V gene has CDR1 SGHRS and CDR2 YFSETQ. The CDR3 contains 12 residues.

The V and J genes are TRBV7-3 and TRBJ2-7, with 7 bases lining up with TRBD1. Trimming at V came to 3 bases and at J to 2 bases, leaving 7 bases not matched to a gene. This CDR3 has 15 amino acids. The V gene's germline CDR1 is SGHTA and CDR2 FQGTGA. CDR3 in DNA: TGTGCCAGCAGCTTGTTGACAGGGCGTACCTACGAGCAGTACTTC. As protein: CASSLLTGRTYEQYF.

This clone was recorded once. V is TRBV7-2 and J is TRBJ1-4, with 8 bases matching TRBD1. Trimming at V came to 5 bases and at J to 8 bases, leaving 10 bases not matched to a gene. Germline V gives CDR1 SGHTA, CDR2 FQGNSA. The CDR3 is 15 amino acids. The CDR3 protein is CASSTRQGMGEKLFF. The CDR3 nucleotides read TGTGCCAGCAGCACTCGACAGGGGATGGGGGAAAAACTGTTTTTT.

This clone came up a few times. This chain links TRBV19 with TRBJ1-5; D is possibly TRBD1 (5 bases). Germline V gene data show CDR1 as LNHDA and CDR2 as SQIVND (reference sequence). Trimming removed 5 bases from V and 5 bases from J, with 16 bases in between. This CDR3 comprises 15 residues. CDR3 in DNA: TGTGCCAGTAGTGCTACCGGGACCTGGGATCAGCCCCAGCATTTT. Its translation is CASSATGTWDQPQHF.

The chain couples TRBV10-3 to TRBJ1-6; 9 nucleotides match TRBD1. The germline gives CDR1 ENHRY, CDR2 SYGVKD. The CDR3 consists of 15 residues. J was trimmed by 5 bases and V by 6 bases; bases with no gene match: 5. This chain's CDR3 is CAISVTGGNNSPLHF. The CDR3 nucleotides read TGTGCCATCAGCGTGACAGGGGGAAATAATTCACCCCTCCACTTT.

J is TRBJ2-7 and V is TRBV2, with D uncertain. The CDR3 extends over 11 amino acids. The germline V gene has CDR1 SNHLY and CDR2 FYNNEI. Trimming removed 11 bases at V and 5 bases at J, with 13 bases between. The CDR3 region has the DNA TGTGCCCCCGGAGTTCTCCACGAGCAGTACTTC. Amino acids: CAPGVLHEQYF. The full variable domain, with the rest looked up from reference TRBV2 and TRBJ2-7, is EPEVTQTPSHQVTQMGQEVILRCVPISNHLYFYWYRQILGQKVEFLVSFYNNEISEKSEIFDDQFSVERPDGSNFTLKIRSTKLEDSAMYFCAPGVLHEQYFGPGTRLTVT.

In regard to this clone: The junction shows a germline mismatch at one end, possibly a read error. CDR3: CASGTGRPSGNSIYF. The DNA for the CDR3 is TGTGCCAGTGGGACAGGCCGCCCCTCTGGAAACAGCATATATTTT. The rearrangement joins TRBV19 to TRBJ1-3, with 8 bases matching TRBD1. Germline V gene data show CDR1 as LNHDA and CDR2 as SQIVND (reference sequence). CDR3 length equals 15 residues.